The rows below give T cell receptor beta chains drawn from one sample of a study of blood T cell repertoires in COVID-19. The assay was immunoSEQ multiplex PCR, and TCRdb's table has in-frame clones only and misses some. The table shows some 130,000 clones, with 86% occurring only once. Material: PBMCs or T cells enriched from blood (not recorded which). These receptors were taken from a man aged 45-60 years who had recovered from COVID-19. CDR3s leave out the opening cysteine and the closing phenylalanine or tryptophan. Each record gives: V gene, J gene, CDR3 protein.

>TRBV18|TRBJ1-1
ASSPGQTKLNTEAF
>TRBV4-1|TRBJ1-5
ASSQRARTDNQPQH
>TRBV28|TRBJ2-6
ASSITGSGANVLT
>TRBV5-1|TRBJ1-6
ASSPEGQGRALH
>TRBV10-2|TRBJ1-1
ASSESGQDTEAF
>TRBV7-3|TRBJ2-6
ASSLQVAVSGANVLT
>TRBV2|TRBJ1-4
ASSLGASVNEKLF
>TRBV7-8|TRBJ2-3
ASSFADSTDTQY
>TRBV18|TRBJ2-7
ASSPSGGLGNYEQY
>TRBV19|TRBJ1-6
ASSILPQGANSPLH
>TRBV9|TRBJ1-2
ASSVALLESPNYGYT
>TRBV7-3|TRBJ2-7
ASSFGGGSYEQY
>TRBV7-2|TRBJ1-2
ASSLGYQTANYGYT
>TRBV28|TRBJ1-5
ASRLGTAYSNQPQH
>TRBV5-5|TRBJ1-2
ASSLALRGPYGYT
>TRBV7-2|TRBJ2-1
ASSQGGTGYNEQF
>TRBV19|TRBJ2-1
ASSSLASYNEQF
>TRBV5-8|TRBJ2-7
ASTPREDRGDGEQY
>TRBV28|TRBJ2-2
ASSPVRDSPNTGELF
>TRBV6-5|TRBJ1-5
ASSYPQGSDQPQH
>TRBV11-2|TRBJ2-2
ASSLRLGSTGELF
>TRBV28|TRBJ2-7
ASSGTGTSRYEQY
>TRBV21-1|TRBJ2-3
ASISRTLTDTQY
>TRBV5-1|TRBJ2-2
ASSLSSGTGGTGELF
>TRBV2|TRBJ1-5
ASSEYSPNQPQH
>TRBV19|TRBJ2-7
ASTPGQTYEQY
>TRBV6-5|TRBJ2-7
ASTRDRVAEQY
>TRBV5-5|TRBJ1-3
ASSPRWYSGNTIY
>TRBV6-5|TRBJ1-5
ASSYSGAQPQH
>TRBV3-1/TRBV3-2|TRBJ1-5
ASSQGSGGNQPQH
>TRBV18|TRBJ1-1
ASSPRTQGYTEAF
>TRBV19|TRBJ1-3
ASDSNQGSGNTIY
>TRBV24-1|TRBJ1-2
ATSQRSGGPYGYT
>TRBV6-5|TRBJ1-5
ASSERGPNQPQH
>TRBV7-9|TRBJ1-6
ASSGERSSPLH